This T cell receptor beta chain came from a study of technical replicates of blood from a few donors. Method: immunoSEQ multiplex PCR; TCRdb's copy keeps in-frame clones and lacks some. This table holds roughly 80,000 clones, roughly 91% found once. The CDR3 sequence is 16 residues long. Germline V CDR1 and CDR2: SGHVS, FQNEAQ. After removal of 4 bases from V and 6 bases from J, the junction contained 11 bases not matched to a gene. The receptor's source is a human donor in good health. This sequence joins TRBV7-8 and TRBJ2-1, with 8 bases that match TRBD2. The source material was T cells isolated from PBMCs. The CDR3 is CASSSLIAGGRNEQFF. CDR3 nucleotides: TGTGCCAGCAGCTCCCTTATCGCGGGAGGTCGCAATGAGCAGTTCTTC.